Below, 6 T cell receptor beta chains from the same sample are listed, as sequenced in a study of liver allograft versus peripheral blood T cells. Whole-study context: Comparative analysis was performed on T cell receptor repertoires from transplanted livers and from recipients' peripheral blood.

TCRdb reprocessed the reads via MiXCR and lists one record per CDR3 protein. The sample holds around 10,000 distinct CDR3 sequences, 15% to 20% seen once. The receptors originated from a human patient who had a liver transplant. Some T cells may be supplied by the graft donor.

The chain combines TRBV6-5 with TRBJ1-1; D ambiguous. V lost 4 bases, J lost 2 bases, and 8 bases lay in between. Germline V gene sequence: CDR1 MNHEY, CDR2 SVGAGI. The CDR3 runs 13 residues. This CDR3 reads CASSSLKNTEAFF. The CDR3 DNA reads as TGTGCCAGCAGTTCCTTAAAAAACACTGAAGCTTTCTTT.

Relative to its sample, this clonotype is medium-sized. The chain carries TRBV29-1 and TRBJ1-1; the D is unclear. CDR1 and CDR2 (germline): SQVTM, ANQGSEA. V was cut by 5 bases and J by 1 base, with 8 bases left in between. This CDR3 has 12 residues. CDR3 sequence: CSVLRQNTEAFF. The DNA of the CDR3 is TGCAGCGTTCTGCGACAGAACACTGAAGCTTTCTTT.

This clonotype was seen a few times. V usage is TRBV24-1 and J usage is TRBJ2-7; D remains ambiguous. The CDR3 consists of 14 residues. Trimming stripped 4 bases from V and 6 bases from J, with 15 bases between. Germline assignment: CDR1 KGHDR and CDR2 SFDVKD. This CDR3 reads CATSDPDVGCEQYF. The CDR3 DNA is TGTGCCACCAGTGACCCAGACGTCGGGTGCGAGCAGTACTTC.

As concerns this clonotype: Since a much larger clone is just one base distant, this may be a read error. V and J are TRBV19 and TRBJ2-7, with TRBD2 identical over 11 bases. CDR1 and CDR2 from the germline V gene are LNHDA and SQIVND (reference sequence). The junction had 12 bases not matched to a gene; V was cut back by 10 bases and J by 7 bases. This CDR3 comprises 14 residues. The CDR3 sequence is CATKGLAAMGEQYF. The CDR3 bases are TGTGCCACCAAGGGACTAGCGGCTATGGGTGAGCAGTACTTC. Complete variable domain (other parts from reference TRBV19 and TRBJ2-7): DGGITQSPKYLFRKEGQNVTLSCEQNLNHDAMYWYRQDPGQGLRLIYYSQIVNDFQKGDIAEGYSVSREKKESFPLTVTSAQKNPTAFYLCATKGLAAMGEQYFGPGTRLTVT.

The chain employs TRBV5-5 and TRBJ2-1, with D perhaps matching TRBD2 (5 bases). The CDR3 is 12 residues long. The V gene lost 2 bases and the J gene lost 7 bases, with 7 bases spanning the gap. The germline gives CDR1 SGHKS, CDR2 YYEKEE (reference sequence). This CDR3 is CASSFGGNEQFF. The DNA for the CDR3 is TGTGCCAGCAGCTTTGGCGGGAATGAGCAGTTCTTC.

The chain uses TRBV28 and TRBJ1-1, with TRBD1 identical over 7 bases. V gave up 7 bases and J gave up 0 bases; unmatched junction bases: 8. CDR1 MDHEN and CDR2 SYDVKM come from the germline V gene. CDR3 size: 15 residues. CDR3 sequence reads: CASNIITGVNTEAFF. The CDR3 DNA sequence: TGTGCCAGCAATATAATCACAGGGGTGAACACTGAAGCTTTCTTT.